This T cell receptor (beta chain) is from a study of shared T cell receptors in the human thymus. Sequencing used immunoSEQ multiplex PCR; TCRdb keeps in-frame clones, though not all of them. The top ten clones hold around 0.01% of a sample with roughly 660,000 clones, roughly 90% of them seen once. V gave up 2 bases and J gave up 0 bases, with 11 bases separating them. The CDR3 extends over 16 amino acids. Germline V CDR1 and CDR2: MDHEN, SYDVKM. This sample also belongs to another study, concerning human thymus T cells. This second study says: Thymic tissue was derived from resections collected during corrective heart surgery. Blood and thymic repertoires both appeared biased in V and J gene usage. In unrelated individuals, thymic repertoires overlapped highly, according to related research.

The TCR originated in a boy younger than two with a congenital heart defect. This chain joins TRBV28 and TRBJ1-3; D is perhaps TRBD1 (5 bases). Sample: thymocytes. The CDR3 protein is CASSLGGTHSGNTIYF. CDR3 nucleotides: TGTGCCAGCAGTTTAGGAGGGACCCACTCTGGAAACACCATATATTTT. Looking up the rest from reference TRBV28 and TRBJ1-3 gives the full variable domain: DVKVTQSSRYLVKRTGEKVFLECVQDMDHENMFWYRQDPGLGLRLIYFSYDVKMKEKGDIPEGYSVSREKKERFSLILESASTNQTSMYLCASSLGGTHSGNTIYFGEGSWLTVV.